This T cell receptor beta chain emerged from a study of radiotherapy plus CTLA-4 blockade in lung cancer. Study as a whole: Among enrolled patients, over 15% responded and less than 40% achieved disease control. Study-level points and caveats: Reported findings show early blood T cell clone dynamics, with interferon-beta, best predicted response. Clones of tumor-derived TCRs expanded in blood after radiotherapy plus ipilimumab.

Chemo-refractory metastatic non-small-cell lung cancer patients underwent focal radiation alongside CTLA-4 blockade with ipilimumab. Generated by immunoSEQ multiplex PCR, the TCRdb table keeps only in-frame clones and is missing some. The table includes tens of thousands of clones, 84% detected once. Germline CDR1 reads SEHNR; CDR2 reads FQNEAQ (reference sequence). The CDR3 contains 12 residues. The germline V and J ends were trimmed by 2 bases and 7 bases, with 9 bases remaining between them. Regarding this clone: Antigen: not known.

The sample in question was peripheral blood, obtained from a patient treated with radiotherapy plus ipilimumab. The J gene is TRBJ2-7, the V gene TRBV7-9; TRBD2 is a possible D gene (6 bases). This receptor was taken from a human donor with non-small cell lung cancer whose response to radiotherapy plus ipilimumab could not be evaluated. The CDR3 loop reads CASSLWGDEQYF. CDR3 bases: TGTGCCAGCAGCTTATGGGGGGATGAGCAGTACTTC. Full variable domain (outside the CDR3, taken from reference TRBV7-9 and TRBJ2-7): DTGVSQNPRHKITKRGQNVTFRCDPISEHNRLYWYRQTLGQGPEFLTYFQNEAQLEKSRLLSDRFSAERPKGSFSTLEIQRTEQGDSAMYLCASSLWGDEQYFGPGTRLTVT.